These T cell receptor beta chains were read from a single sample in a study of sequential checkpoint blockade in melanoma. TCRdb keeps only in-frame clones here, not all; method: immunoSEQ multiplex PCR. The sample gives about 13,000 clones, 27% of which show up once; about 15% is in the top ten. The specimen comprised tumor tissue (inferred from file names), sampled from a patient given nivolumab and ipilimumab in sequence. The source is a human donor with melanoma. CDR3s include the opening cysteine and the closing phenylalanine or tryptophan. The D gene is left open where the match is weak. Clone size appears in some rows only: once, few, many, or a class for an expanded clone.

j_call: TRBJ2-1
v_call: TRBV9
clone_size: NA
d_call: NA
cdr3_nt: TGTGCCAGCAGCGTAGCCTTAGGGGACTACAATGAGCAGTTCTTC
cdr3_aa: CASSVALGDYNEQFF

j_call: TRBJ1-1
v_call: TRBV16
clone_size: few
d_call: NA
cdr3_nt: TGTGCCAGCAAATTAACTGAAGCTTTCTTT
cdr3_aa: CASKLTEAFF

j_call: TRBJ2-7
v_call: TRBV9
clone_size: NA
d_call: NA
cdr3_nt: TGTGCCAGCAGCCTAGGGTGGGACTGGAGGGTCTACGAGCAGTACTTC
cdr3_aa: CASSLGWDWRVYEQYF

j_call: TRBJ2-7
v_call: TRBV28
clone_size: NA
d_call: TRBD1
cdr3_nt: TGTGCCAGCAGTATAACAGGGGGCTTATCCTACGAGCAGTACTTC
cdr3_aa: CASSITGGLSYEQYF

j_call: TRBJ2-1
v_call: TRBV19
clone_size: NA
d_call: NA
cdr3_nt: TGTGCCAGTAGGGAGGGCCGGTATGAGCAGTTCTTC
cdr3_aa: CASREGRYEQFF

j_call: TRBJ2-2
v_call: TRBV29-1
clone_size: NA
d_call: NA
cdr3_nt: TGCAGCGTTTCTCAGGGGCTGGACACCGGGGAGCTGTTTTTT
cdr3_aa: CSVSQGLDTGELFF

j_call: TRBJ1-5
v_call: TRBV9
clone_size: few
d_call: TRBD1
cdr3_nt: TGTGCCAGCAGAGGGACAGGGTGGAGCAATCAGCCCCAGCATTTT
cdr3_aa: CASRGTGWSNQPQHF

j_call: TRBJ2-5
v_call: TRBV6-8
clone_size: few
d_call: NA
cdr3_nt: TGTGCCAGCAGTGTCGGGACCCCGGGTTTCCAGTACTTC
cdr3_aa: CASSVGTPGFQYF

j_call: TRBJ2-7
v_call: TRBV5-1
clone_size: NA
d_call: NA
cdr3_nt: TGCGCCAGCAGCTTTCAGGGTATAGGCTCCGAGCAGTACTTC
cdr3_aa: CASSFQGIGSEQYF

j_call: TRBJ1-4
v_call: TRBV29-1
clone_size: few
d_call: TRBD1
cdr3_nt: TGCAGCGTGGAGACAGGGGGGAGAAGGGGACTGTTTTTT
cdr3_aa: CSVETGGRRGLFF

j_call: TRBJ2-3
v_call: TRBV6-8
clone_size: few
d_call: NA
cdr3_nt: TGTGCCAGCAGTTACTCGGGGAGCACAGATACGCAGTATTTT
cdr3_aa: CASSYSGSTDTQYF

j_call: TRBJ2-5
v_call: TRBV9
clone_size: NA
d_call: NA
cdr3_nt: TGTGCCAGCAGCGTCAACCCCCGGGACAACCAAGAGACCCAGTACTTC
cdr3_aa: CASSVNPRDNQETQYF

j_call: TRBJ2-1
v_call: TRBV11-3
clone_size: few
d_call: TRBD1
cdr3_nt: TGTGCCAGCAGCCCCCCCTTAGGACAGGACAATGAGCAGTTCTTC
cdr3_aa: CASSPPLGQDNEQFF

j_call: TRBJ1-2
v_call: TRBV25-1
clone_size: NA
d_call: NA
cdr3_nt: TGTGCCAGTGTGGGTGGGGTAGAGGGCGGCTACACCTTC
cdr3_aa: CASVGGVEGGYTF

j_call: TRBJ2-5
v_call: TRBV7-6
clone_size: few
d_call: TRBD1
cdr3_nt: TGTGCCAGCAGTCCAGAGGACAGGCGAGAGACCCAGTACTTC
cdr3_aa: CASSPEDRRETQYF

j_call: TRBJ2-5
v_call: TRBV7-6
clone_size: few
d_call: TRBD1
cdr3_nt: TGTGCCAGCAGCCCCCGACAGGGTGGTAGCCTGAAGGAGACCCAGTACTTC
cdr3_aa: CASSPRQGGSLKETQYF

j_call: TRBJ2-4
v_call: TRBV6-7
clone_size: NA
d_call: NA
cdr3_nt: TGTGCCAGCACCACGTTCCCAGCCAAAAACATTCAGTACTTC
cdr3_aa: CASTTFPAKNIQYF

j_call: TRBJ2-1
v_call: TRBV6-8
clone_size: many
d_call: TRBD2
cdr3_nt: TGTGCCGGAGGGGCTGTGAGGGGACTAGCGGATTACAATGAGCAGTTCTTC
cdr3_aa: CAGGAVRGLADYNEQFF

j_call: TRBJ1-5
v_call: TRBV19
clone_size: few
d_call: TRBD1
cdr3_nt: TGTGCCAGTAGTACAGCAGGGGGCGAACAGCCCCAGCATTTT
cdr3_aa: CASSTAGGEQPQHF

j_call: TRBJ2-1
v_call: TRBV14
clone_size: NA
d_call: NA
cdr3_nt: TGTGCCAGCAGCCAAGATGTCGGGAGTCAATCCTACAATGAGCAGTTCTTC
cdr3_aa: CASSQDVGSQSYNEQFF

j_call: TRBJ1-1
v_call: TRBV6-8
clone_size: NA
d_call: NA
cdr3_nt: TGTGCCAGCAGCCCAACCGAAACGGCCTGGTACGGCACTGAAGCTTTCTTT
cdr3_aa: CASSPTETAWYGTEAFF

j_call: TRBJ2-5
v_call: TRBV11-3
clone_size: few
d_call: TRBD1
cdr3_nt: TGTGCCAGCAGGGTGTGGGCGGACAGGGGAAAAGAGACCCAGTACTTC
cdr3_aa: CASRVWADRGKETQYF

j_call: TRBJ1-4
v_call: TRBV28
clone_size: few
d_call: NA
cdr3_nt: TGTGCCAGCAGTTTTAAAGGAATTACCCTTGAAAAACTGTTTTTT
cdr3_aa: CASSFKGITLEKLFF

j_call: TRBJ2-1
v_call: TRBV19
clone_size: NA
d_call: NA
cdr3_nt: TGTGCCAGTAGTATAGGGACTTTCAATGAGCAGTTCTTC
cdr3_aa: CASSIGTFNEQFF

j_call: TRBJ2-2
v_call: TRBV28
clone_size: many
d_call: NA
cdr3_nt: TGTGCCAGCAGTTTAAAAATAGGCGGGGAGCTGTTTTTT
cdr3_aa: CASSLKIGGELFF

j_call: TRBJ2-6
v_call: TRBV15
clone_size: few
d_call: NA
cdr3_nt: TGTGCCACCAGCAGAGGGGGCGGCGACTCTGGGGCCAACGTCCTGACTTTC
cdr3_aa: CATSRGGGDSGANVLTF

j_call: TRBJ2-5
v_call: TRBV28
clone_size: NA
d_call: TRBD1
cdr3_nt: TGTGCCAGCAGGTCAGGGGGTCTAAAACAAGAGACCCAGTACTTC
cdr3_aa: CASRSGGLKQETQYF

j_call: TRBJ2-5
v_call: TRBV14
clone_size: NA
d_call: NA
cdr3_nt: TGTGCCAGCAGCCTGTCGGAGACCCAGTACTTC
cdr3_aa: CASSLSETQYF

j_call: TRBJ2-2
v_call: TRBV9
clone_size: few
d_call: NA
cdr3_nt: TGTGCCAGCAGCGTACTAGAGTGGCCCGGGGAGCTGTTTTTT
cdr3_aa: CASSVLEWPGELFF

j_call: TRBJ2-7
v_call: TRBV19
clone_size: NA
d_call: NA
cdr3_nt: TGTGCCAGTAGTATATGGTCCGGGGACTACGAGCAGTACTTC
cdr3_aa: CASSIWSGDYEQYF

j_call: TRBJ2-1
v_call: TRBV6-8
clone_size: few
d_call: NA
cdr3_nt: TGTGCCAGCAGTCCCCAGGCCGGTGAGCAGTTCTTC
cdr3_aa: CASSPQAGEQFF

j_call: TRBJ2-3
v_call: TRBV10-3
clone_size: NA
d_call: NA
cdr3_nt: TGTGCCATCAGTGAGTCGACTAACACAGATACGCAGTATTTT
cdr3_aa: CAISESTNTDTQYF

j_call: TRBJ2-1
v_call: TRBV14
clone_size: NA
d_call: TRBD2
cdr3_nt: TGTGCCAGCAGCCTTGGTAGCGGGAGGCTCTACAATGAGCAGTTCTTC
cdr3_aa: CASSLGSGRLYNEQFF

j_call: TRBJ2-5
v_call: TRBV10-2
clone_size: NA
d_call: NA
cdr3_nt: TGCGCCAGCGGTTTTGGGGGAGAGACCCAGTACTTC
cdr3_aa: CASGFGGETQYF

j_call: TRBJ2-1
v_call: TRBV10-2
clone_size: NA
d_call: TRBD2
cdr3_nt: TGCGCCAGCAGTGCGGGACTAGGATCCAATGAGCAGTTCTTC
cdr3_aa: CASSAGLGSNEQFF

j_call: TRBJ1-1
v_call: TRBV11-3
clone_size: many
d_call: NA
cdr3_nt: TGTGCCAGCAGCGCCTCCCTCCGGGACAAGTACACTGAAGCTTTCTTT
cdr3_aa: CASSASLRDKYTEAFF

j_call: TRBJ1-5
v_call: TRBV6-8
clone_size: few
d_call: NA
cdr3_nt: TGTGCCACCCGAGTGGGTAGCAATCAGCCCCAGCATTTT
cdr3_aa: CATRVGSNQPQHF

j_call: TRBJ2-3
v_call: TRBV11-3
clone_size: few
d_call: NA
cdr3_nt: TGTGCCAGCAGCTTAGGGTGGGGCGGAGCCCTTACCACAGATACGCAGTATTTT
cdr3_aa: CASSLGWGGALTTDTQYF

j_call: TRBJ2-2
v_call: TRBV29-1
clone_size: NA
d_call: NA
cdr3_nt: TGCAGCGCGACAGCGAACACCGGGGAGCTGTTTTTT
cdr3_aa: CSATANTGELFF

j_call: TRBJ1-4
v_call: TRBV11-3
clone_size: many
d_call: NA
cdr3_nt: TGTGCCAGCAGCTTTACCGCCCCATCGGGAAAACTGTTTTTT
cdr3_aa: CASSFTAPSGKLFF

j_call: TRBJ2-3
v_call: TRBV5-1
clone_size: NA
d_call: NA
cdr3_nt: TGCGCCAGCAGCTTGAGGCTAGCTGCAGATACGCAGTATTTT
cdr3_aa: CASSLRLAADTQYF

j_call: TRBJ2-1
v_call: TRBV6-8
clone_size: many
d_call: TRBD2
cdr3_nt: TGTGCCAGCAGTTACTCGGGGCTAGCGGGAGACAATGAGCAGTTCTTC
cdr3_aa: CASSYSGLAGDNEQFF

j_call: TRBJ2-1
v_call: TRBV5-1
clone_size: NA
d_call: TRBD2
cdr3_nt: TGCGCCAGCAGTATAGCGGGAGAACAGTACAATGAGCAGTTCTTC
cdr3_aa: CASSIAGEQYNEQFF

j_call: TRBJ2-1
v_call: TRBV15
clone_size: few
d_call: NA
cdr3_nt: TGTGCCACCAGCCTTAACAGGGATGGGGTCAATGAGCAGTTCTTC
cdr3_aa: CATSLNRDGVNEQFF

j_call: TRBJ1-1
v_call: TRBV6-8
clone_size: few
d_call: NA
cdr3_nt: TGTGCCAGCAGTCTAACGTCGGCGAACACTGAAGCTTTCTTT
cdr3_aa: CASSLTSANTEAFF

j_call: TRBJ2-3
v_call: TRBV5-1
clone_size: NA
d_call: TRBD2
cdr3_nt: TGCGCCAGCAGCTTGCCCTCCACTAGCGGGAGTGCCGATACGCAGTATTTT
cdr3_aa: CASSLPSTSGSADTQYF

j_call: TRBJ2-1
v_call: TRBV12-5
clone_size: NA
d_call: NA
cdr3_nt: TGTGCTAGTGGCCTTACAGGGCCGCCCTACAATGAGCAGTTCTTC
cdr3_aa: CASGLTGPPYNEQFF

j_call: TRBJ2-1
v_call: TRBV28
clone_size: NA
d_call: TRBD1
cdr3_nt: TGTGCCAGCAGTTTGGGGGACAGAAACAATGAGCAGTTCTTC
cdr3_aa: CASSLGDRNNEQFF

j_call: TRBJ2-7
v_call: TRBV5-1
clone_size: NA
d_call: NA
cdr3_nt: TGCGCCAGCAGCTTGTTCGGCTACCTCTACGAGCAGTACTTC
cdr3_aa: CASSLFGYLYEQYF